This entry lists 23 T cell receptor beta chains sequenced from one sample in a study of cytomegalovirus exposure and HLA in healthy donors. The PCR employed 60 Vbeta primers together with 13 Jbeta primers. Clones were read by immunoSEQ multiplex PCR, and TCRdb kept only the in-frame ones, dropping some. The profile shows about 130,000 clones, more than 70% of them singletons. Sequencing was carried out using PBMCs. Receptors were obtained from a male donor in good health and CMV-seronegative.

The chain couples TRBV2 to TRBJ2-5; D may be TRBD2 (5 bases). From germline, CDR1 is SNHLY and CDR2 FYNNEI. There are 15 residues in the CDR3. V lost 8 bases to trimming and J lost 1 base, with 17 bases between them. The CDR3 sequence: CASVRGSHSQETQYF. DNA of the CDR3: TGTGCCAGCGTGCGAGGGTCTCACTCCCAAGAGACCCAGTACTTC.

The genes are TRBV19 and TRBJ1-1, with 10 nucleotides matching TRBD1. The CDR3 consists of 15 residues. Losses at the gene ends were 5 bases for V and 5 bases for J; bases not matched to a gene: 8. Germline V gene lookup returns CDR1 LNHDA and CDR2 SQIVND (reference sequence). The CDR3: CASSPWGQGWTEAFF. The CDR3 nucleotides read TGTGCCAGTAGTCCCTGGGGACAGGGGTGGACTGAAGCTTTCTTT.

The rearrangement links TRBV7-8 to TRBJ1-5; D is possibly TRBD1 (6 bases). There are 16 residues in the CDR3. Germline V gene lookup returns CDR1 SGHVS and CDR2 FQNEAQ. Trimming took 2 bases from V and 5 from J, leaving 16 bases between them. CDR3 sequence reads: CASSLQLGQPYQPQHF. For the CDR3, the DNA is TGTGCCAGCAGCTTACAGCTAGGACAGCCCTATCAGCCCCAGCATTTT.

V is TRBV9 and J is TRBJ2-3, with 9 nucleotides matching TRBD2. CDR3 length: 18 residues. Unmatched junction bases numbered 8, after V lost 0 bases and J lost 0 bases. CDR1 and CDR2 from the germline V gene are SGDLS and YYNGEE. The CDR3 region has the DNA TGTGCCAGCAGCGTAGCTGCGACTAGCGGAGCTAGCACAGATACGCAGTATTTT. Encoded protein: CASSVAATSGASTDTQYF.

This clone was found a few times. The chain couples TRBV6-5 to TRBJ1-4; D might be TRBD1 (5 bases). V was shortened by 5 bases and J by 7 bases, with 14 bases between the two germline ends. The length of the CDR3 is 14 residues. Looked up from germline, CDR1 is MNHEY and CDR2 is SVGAGI. This CDR3 reads CASSPQGSGEKLFF. The CDR3 DNA reads as TGTGCCAGCAGTCCCCAGGGATCCGGTGAAAAACTGTTTTTT.

This clone was picked up one time. This rearrangement joins TRBV27 to TRBJ1-4, with TRBD1 matching 7 bases. V lost 3 bases to trimming and J lost 10 bases; unmatched junction nucleotides: 5. CDR3 length equals 13 residues. Germline V gives CDR1 MNHEY, CDR2 SMNVEV (reference sequence). CDR3 DNA sequence: TGTGCCAGCAGTTTGCCGGACAGGCTAAAACTGTTTTTT. It yields the protein CASSLPDRLKLFF.

The CDR3 sequence: CASSSGQGNNEQFF. The CDR3 DNA is TGTGCCAGCAGCTCGGGACAGGGTAACAATGAGCAGTTCTTC. V gene TRBV7-3 combines with J gene TRBJ2-1; 9 bases are a match to TRBD1. This CDR3 contains 14 residues. Trimming cost V 4 bases and J 5 bases; bases outside gene matches: 3. CDR1 is SGHTA and CDR2 is FQGTGA in the germline V gene.

The V call is TRBV29-1, the J call TRBJ1-1, with no clear D. V lost 7 bases to trimming and J lost 0 bases, with 9 bases between them. Germline-derived CDR1 and CDR2 are SQVTM and ANQGSEA. The CDR3 runs 12 residues. The chain's CDR3 is CSGSGMNTEAFF. CDR3 coding DNA: TGCAGCGGGAGCGGTATGAACACTGAAGCTTTCTTT. The full variable domain, completed using reference TRBV29-1 and TRBJ1-1, is SAVISQKPSRDICQRGTSLTIQCQVDSQVTMMFWYRQQPGQSLTLIATANQGSEATYESGFVIDKFPISRPNLTFSTLTVSNMSPEDSSIYLCSGSGMNTEAFFGQGTRLTVV.

V is TRBV5-4 and J is TRBJ2-1, with 12 bases that match TRBD2. The germline gives CDR1 SGHNT, CDR2 YYREEE (reference sequence). Trimming cost V 0 bases and J 7 bases; bases outside gene matches: 8. The CDR3 contains 17 residues. DNA of the CDR3: TGTGCCAGCAGCTTGGAGCTAGCGGGGGGGCGTTGGAATGAGCAGTTCTTC. Translation: CASSLELAGGRWNEQFF.

The rearrangement links TRBV19 to TRBJ1-5, with 8 bases lining up with TRBD1. The CDR3 loop spans 14 amino acids. From germline, CDR1 is LNHDA and CDR2 SQIVND (reference sequence). Unmatched junction bases numbered 3, after V lost 8 bases and J lost 0 bases. This chain's CDR3 is CASGTGYSNQPQHF. CDR3 in DNA: TGTGCCAGTGGGACAGGCTATAGCAATCAGCCCCAGCATTTT. Combining the CDR3 with reference TRBV19 and TRBJ1-5 gives the whole variable domain DGGITQSPKYLFRKEGQNVTLSCEQNLNHDAMYWYRQDPGQGLRLIYYSQIVNDFQKGDIAEGYSVSREKKESFPLTVTSAQKNPTAFYLCASGTGYSNQPQHFGDGTRLSIL.

The J gene is TRBJ2-3, the V gene TRBV18, with a possible D match to TRBD2 (6 bases). This CDR3 has 15 amino acids. Per germline, CDR1 KGHSH and CDR2 LQKENI. Between the trimmed V and J ends, which lost 4 bases and 0 bases, there was a span of 11 bases. CDR3 DNA sequence: TGTGCCAGCTCACGGGCCGGGACTAGCACAGATACGCAGTATTTT. Its protein product is CASSRAGTSTDTQYF.

This chain joins TRBV7-9 and TRBJ1-1; possible D gene TRBD1, 6 bases. The germline CDR1 and CDR2 sequences are SEHNR and FQNEAQ (reference sequence). This CDR3 is 17 amino acids long. Trimming shortened V by 5 bases and J by 3 bases, and 22 bases separated the two germline ends. Here the CDR3 reads CASSPNRAGKGDTEAFF. The CDR3 DNA sequence: TGTGCCAGCAGCCCGAACAGGGCCGGGAAAGGGGACACTGAAGCTTTCTTT.

The rearrangement uses TRBV10-3 and TRBJ1-1, with 7 nucleotides matching TRBD1. CDR1 ENHRY and CDR2 SYGVKD come from the germline V gene. V was pared by 6 bases and J by 4 bases, with 5 bases of the junction left unmatched. This CDR3 contains 13 residues. The CDR3 bases are TGTGCCATCAGGGGGACAGATGGCACTGAAGCTTTCTTT. Translation: CAIRGTDGTEAFF.

This clone showed up just once. This chain links TRBV19 with TRBJ2-3, with D perhaps TRBD2 (6 bases). Germline V gene data show CDR1 as LNHDA and CDR2 as SQIVND (reference sequence). The length of the CDR3 is 14 residues. Trimming took off 7 bases at V and 2 bases at J, with 13 bases between the two ends. CDR3 loop: CASKTGLPTDTQYF. The CDR3 DNA is TGTGCCAGTAAAACGGGACTTCCCACAGATACGCAGTATTTT. The variable domain in full, with the rest retrieved from reference TRBV19 and TRBJ2-3, is DGGITQSPKYLFRKEGQNVTLSCEQNLNHDAMYWYRQDPGQGLRLIYYSQIVNDFQKGDIAEGYSVSREKKESFPLTVTSAQKNPTAFYLCASKTGLPTDTQYFGPGTRLTVL.

The rearrangement joins TRBV4-1 to TRBJ2-5; the D gene is possibly TRBD2 (5 bases). The germline gives CDR1 MGHRA, CDR2 YSYEKL. V dropped 6 bases and J dropped 5 bases, with 19 bases sitting between them. CDR3 length: 15 amino acids. The CDR3 DNA is TGCGCCAGCAGTCCACCCGCGGGCGCCGGGGAGACCCAGTACTTC. It translates to CASSPPAGAGETQYF.

In this sample, this clone turned up a few times. The rearrangement links TRBV7-3 to TRBJ2-3; 9 positions agree with TRBD2. Germline-derived CDR1 and CDR2 are SGHTA and FQGTGA. CDR3 length equals 14 residues. The V segment lost 2 bases and the J segment 5 bases; nucleotides outside the gene matches: 2. The CDR3 bases are TGTGCCAGCAGCTTAGCGGGGGGGGGAGATACGCAGTATTTT. Translation gives CASSLAGGGDTQYF.

The chain employs TRBV30 and TRBJ1-2, with TRBD1 matching 7 bases. The CDR3 consists of 14 residues. V gave up 0 bases and J gave up 4 bases; unmatched junction bases: 5. CDR1 and CDR2 from the germline V gene are GTSNPN and SVGIG (reference sequence). CDR3 protein: CAWSVATGPYGYTF. Here the CDR3 DNA reads TGTGCCTGGAGTGTTGCGACAGGGCCCTATGGCTACACCTTC. The entire variable domain, with the rest obtained from reference TRBV30 and TRBJ1-2, is as follows: SQTIHQWPATLVQPVGSPLSLECTVEGTSNPNLYWYRQAAGRGLQLLFYSVGIGQISSEVPQNLSASRPQDRQFILSSKKLLLSDSGFYLCAWSVATGPYGYTFGSGTRLTVV.

The CDR3 loop reads CASSLRLAGGSTDTQYF. The CDR3 DNA sequence: TGTGCCAGCAGCCTAAGACTAGCGGGGGGGAGCACAGATACGCAGTATTTT. The chain has TRBV7-2 and TRBJ2-3; 14 positions match TRBD2. The germline V gene encodes CDR1 SGHTA and CDR2 FQGNSA. The ends lost 5 bases at V and 0 bases at J; junction bases unmatched: 4. CDR3 length equals 17 residues.

The V call is TRBV5-6, the J call TRBJ1-2; D call uncertain. CDR1 is SGHDT and CDR2 is YYEEEE in the germline V gene. This CDR3 spans 13 amino acids. The germline V and J ends were trimmed by 4 bases and 3 bases, with 10 bases remaining between them. CDR3 nucleotide sequence: TGTGCCAGCAGCCCCGGGAGGCACTATGGCTACACCTTC. Translating it yields CASSPGRHYGYTF.

The table lists this clone with a count of one. This chain links TRBV5-8 with TRBJ2-1, with no clear D. With 4 bases removed from V and 3 bases from J, the gap between germline ends came to 8 bases. The CDR3 sequence is 13 residues long. CDR1 SGHTS and CDR2 YDEGEE come from the germline V gene. The CDR3 DNA sequence: TGTGCCAGCAGCCCCCCTTACTACAATGAGCAGTTCTTC. Translation gives CASSPPYYNEQFF.

As concerns this clone: In the same sample, other DNA sequences code for this CDR3. This chain connects TRBV5-1 to TRBJ1-6; D ambiguous. V gave up 1 base and J gave up 0 bases, with 11 bases separating them. This CDR3 contains 17 residues. Per the germline V gene, CDR1 is SGHRS and CDR2 is YFSETQ. The DNA of the CDR3 is TGCGCCAGCAGCTTGTTTGATGGTAGCTCCTATAATTCACCCCTCCACTTT. Translation gives CASSLFDGSSYNSPLHF.

The chain carries TRBV18 and TRBJ1-3, with 8 nucleotides matching TRBD1. J gave up 4 bases and V 6 bases, and 8 bases lay outside the gene matches. This CDR3 is 15 amino acids long. CDR1 and CDR2 from the germline V gene are KGHSH and LQKENI. CDR3 DNA: TGTGCCAGCTCCCAAGGACAGGGTGGAGGAAACACCATATATTTT. This encodes CASSQGQGGGNTIYF.

The CDR3 nucleotides are TGTGCCAGTAGTAGGAGCGGGGGGCTAAGCACAGATACGCAGTATTTT. Translating gives CASSRSGGLSTDTQYF. The rearrangement links TRBV19 to TRBJ2-3; 9 bases map to TRBD2. V gave up 4 bases and J gave up 0 bases; unmatched junction bases: 5. CDR1 and CDR2 (germline): LNHDA, SQIVND (reference sequence). The CDR3 runs to 16 residues. Drawing the rest from reference TRBV19 and TRBJ2-3, the complete variable domain is DGGITQSPKYLFRKEGQNVTLSCEQNLNHDAMYWYRQDPGQGLRLIYYSQIVNDFQKGDIAEGYSVSREKKESFPLTVTSAQKNPTAFYLCASSRSGGLSTDTQYFGPGTRLTVL.